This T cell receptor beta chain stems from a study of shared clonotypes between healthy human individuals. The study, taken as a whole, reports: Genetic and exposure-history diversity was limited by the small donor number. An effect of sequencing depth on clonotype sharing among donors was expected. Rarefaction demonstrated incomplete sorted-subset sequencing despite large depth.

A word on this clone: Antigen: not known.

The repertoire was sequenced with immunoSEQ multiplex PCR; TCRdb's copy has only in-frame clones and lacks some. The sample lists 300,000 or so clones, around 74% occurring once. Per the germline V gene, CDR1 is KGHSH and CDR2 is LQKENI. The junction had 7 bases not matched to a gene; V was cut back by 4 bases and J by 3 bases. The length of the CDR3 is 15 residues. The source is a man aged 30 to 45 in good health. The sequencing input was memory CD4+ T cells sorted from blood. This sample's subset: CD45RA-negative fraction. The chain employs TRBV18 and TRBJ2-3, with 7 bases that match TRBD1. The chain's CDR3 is CASSLSTGQTDTQYF. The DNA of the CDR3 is TGTGCCAGCTCACTTTCGACAGGGCAAACAGATACGCAGTATTTT.